The 8 T cell receptor beta chains reported below all come from one sample, sequenced in a study of cytomegalovirus exposure and HLA in healthy donors. It was with 60 Vbeta and 13 Jbeta primers that the PCR ran. TCRdb keeps only in-frame clones here, not all; method: immunoSEQ multiplex PCR. Seen here are 98,000 or so clones, 76% observed once, and the top ten hold around 5%. Sequenced sample: PBMCs. These receptors originate from a woman under 30 in good health and CMV-seropositive.

The chain employs TRBV7-9 and TRBJ2-5; D might be TRBD1 (6 bases). Germline loops: CDR1 SEHNR, CDR2 FQNEAQ (reference sequence). V dropped 2 bases and J dropped 3 bases, with 10 bases sitting between them. CDR3 length: 14 amino acids. The CDR3 spells CASSLMAGEETQYF. CDR3 bases: TGTGCCAGCAGCTTAATGGCAGGGGAAGAGACCCAGTACTTC.

The V and J genes are TRBV19 and TRBJ1-1, with a weak D call TRBD1 (6 bases). Germline V gives CDR1 LNHDA, CDR2 SQIVND (reference sequence). Trimming stripped 3 bases from V and 7 bases from J, with 15 bases between. The CDR3 is made up of 14 amino acids. The CDR3 DNA is TGTGCCAGTAGTATTGGGGGGGGCTTGGGTGAAGCTTTCTTT. Its translation: CASSIGGGLGEAFF.

CDR3: CASSVATGGQETQYF. For the CDR3, the DNA is TGTGCCAGCAGCGTAGCTACGGGAGGGCAAGAGACCCAGTACTTC. The chain employs TRBV9 and TRBJ2-5; TRBD2 aligns across 8 bases. Germline loops: CDR1 SGDLS, CDR2 YYNGEE. J gave up 2 bases and V 0 bases, and 3 bases lay outside the gene matches. This CDR3 spans 15 amino acids.

The chain is built from TRBV20-1 and TRBJ1-1; D is uncertain. V lost 6 bases and J 6 bases, leaving 8 bases between the germline ends. The length of the CDR3 is 10 residues. Germline CDR1 reads DFQATT; CDR2 reads SNEGSKA (reference sequence). This CDR3 is CSARRAEAFF. For the CDR3, the DNA is TGCAGTGCCAGACGGGCTGAAGCTTTCTTT.

The chain combines TRBV18 with TRBJ2-3; 10 bases line up with TRBD2. Per the germline V gene, CDR1 is KGHSH and CDR2 is LQKENI. V lost 2 bases to trimming and J lost 3 bases; unmatched junction nucleotides: 2. The CDR3 consists of 15 residues. The CDR3 here is CASSPGLADTDTQYF. DNA for the CDR3: TGTGCCAGCTCACCAGGACTAGCGGATACAGATACGCAGTATTTT.

The rearrangement uses TRBV5-1 and TRBJ1-4; unclear D gene. The CDR3 contains 16 residues. Germline CDR1 reads SGHRS; CDR2 reads YFSETQ. V was pared by 4 bases and J by 0 bases, with 13 bases between. The CDR3 bases are TGCGCCAGCAGCGAGGGTTCAACAGCAACTAATGAAAAACTGTTTTTT. It specifies CASSEGSTATNEKLFF.

The V call is TRBV9, the J call TRBJ2-3; D perhaps matches TRBD1 (6 bases). Germline V lookup: CDR1 SGDLS, CDR2 YYNGEE. CDR3 size: 14 residues. The germline V and J ends were trimmed by 4 bases and 8 bases, with 17 bases remaining between them. The CDR3 region is CASSPGQIMGTQYF. CDR3 coding DNA: TGTGCCAGCAGCCCCGGACAGATCATGGGTACGCAGTATTTT.

The chain recombines TRBV6-5 with TRBJ1-2; D may be TRBD1 (5 bases). CDR1 and CDR2 from the germline V gene are MNHEY and SVGAGI. Trimming shortened V by 8 bases and J by 5 bases, and 15 bases separated the two germline ends. The CDR3 totals 13 residues. Here the CDR3 DNA reads TGTGCCAGCGCCACAGGAAATCCATATGGCTACACCTTC. Translating it yields CASATGNPYGYTF.